A selection of T cell receptor beta chains follows, all from one sample in a study of blood T cell repertoires in COVID-19. Assay: immunoSEQ multiplex PCR; the TCRdb copy retains only in-frame clones and omits some. The repertoire holds 140,000 or so clones, with around 90% as singletons. Sample: peripheral blood. These receptors were collected from a woman between 50 and 59 years old with acute or convalescent COVID-19. The CDR3 runs from the conserved cysteine through the conserved F or W. D genes are given only for firm matches. Expanded clones are given a class, and other clones once, few, many or no size at all.

clone_size	d_call	v_call	j_call	cdr3_nt	cdr3_aa
.	.	TRBV12-2	TRBJ2-1	TGTGCAAGTCGCTTGGGAAAAGGGGACAGGGAACCCAATGAGCAGTTCTTC	CASRLGKGDREPNEQFF
.	.	TRBV18	TRBJ2-1	TGTGCCAGCTCACCAGTTGCGGAAGGGGGCAATGAGCAGTTCTTC	CASSPVAEGGNEQFF
.	TRBD1	TRBV27	TRBJ2-2	TGTGCCAGCAGTCACCGACAGGGCCACCGTGGAGGCGGGGAGCTGTTTTTT	CASSHRQGHRGGGELFF
once	.	TRBV2	TRBJ1-3	TGTGCCAGCAGTGAGAACCCCGGGGGGGCAGACACCATATATTTT	CASSENPGGADTIYF
.	TRBD1	TRBV23-1	TRBJ1-6	TGCGCCAGCAGTCAATCGGAGGCAGGACAGGGGGAGTCACCCCTCCACTTT	CASSQSEAGQGESPLHF
.	.	TRBV5-1	TRBJ1-1	TGCGCCAGCAGCTTGCAACCAGGGCTCGGGAACACTGAAGCTTTCTTT	CASSLQPGLGNTEAFF
.	.	TRBV10-3	TRBJ1-4	TGTGCCATCAGTGGGGCCCAGGGAAATGAAAAACTGTTTTTT	CAISGAQGNEKLFF
.	TRBD2	TRBV30	TRBJ2-3	TGTGCCTGGAGTTTAGCGGGAGGCTTCCACACAGATACGCAGTATTTT	CAWSLAGGFHTDTQYF
.	TRBD1	TRBV7-2	TRBJ1-5	TGTGCCAGCAGCCCAGGGGACAGGGCCCTGAATCAGCCCCAGCATTTT	CASSPGDRALNQPQHF
.	.	TRBV9	TRBJ2-5	TGTGCCAGCAGCGCGGGATCCCAAGAGACCCAGTACTTC	CASSAGSQETQYF
.	TRBD1	TRBV6-2/TRBV6-3	TRBJ2-2	TGTGCCAGCAGCCCTACTTCGACAGGGGGATACACCGGGGAGCTGTTTTTT	CASSPTSTGGYTGELFF
.	.	TRBV19	TRBJ1-1	TGTGCCAGTGGGAGAAGTGGAGTGAACACTGAAGCTTTCTTT	CASGRSGVNTEAFF
.	.	TRBV5-1	TRBJ1-2	TGCGCCAGCAGCTTTGGAGGGGATGGCTACACCTTC	CASSFGGDGYTF
once	.	TRBV6-5	TRBJ2-7	TGTGCCAGCAGTCAATCCGGGTTACCCTACGAGCAGTACTTC	CASSQSGLPYEQYF
.	.	TRBV28	TRBJ2-7	TGTGCCAGCAGTTTAGCAGGCCGCTACGAGCAGTACTTC	CASSLAGRYEQYF
.	TRBD1	TRBV30	TRBJ2-7	TGTGCCTGCGGGACAGGGGGTTTCTACGAGCAGTACTTC	CACGTGGFYEQYF
.	.	TRBV5-1	TRBJ1-4	TGCGCCAGCTCCCGGGAGCAATCTAATGAAAAACTGTTTTTT	CASSREQSNEKLFF
.	.	TRBV30	TRBJ1-1	TGTGCCTGGAGCGGGGATTATACTGAAGCTTTCTTT	CAWSGDYTEAFF
.	.	TRBV5-1	TRBJ2-7	TGCGCCAGCAGCTCGGAGGGGGGGTTCTCCTACGAGCAGTACTTC	CASSSEGGFSYEQYF
.	TRBD2	TRBV5-4	TRBJ2-7	TGTGCCAGCAGCTTCCCGGGACTAGCGGGGGGCGAGCAGTACTTC	CASSFPGLAGGEQYF
.	.	TRBV9	TRBJ2-3	TGTGCCAGCAGCGTAGGCACGGGCACAGATACGCAGTATTTT	CASSVGTGTDTQYF
.	TRBD2	TRBV14	TRBJ2-1	TGTGCCAGCAGCCAAGTTAGCGGGGACTACAATGAGCAGTTCTTC	CASSQVSGDYNEQFF
.	TRBD2	TRBV7-8	TRBJ2-1	TGTGCCAGTAATATGGGGACTAGCGGAAGCTCCTACAATGAGCAGTTCTTC	CASNMGTSGSSYNEQFF
.	TRBD1	TRBV13	TRBJ2-7	TGTGCCAGCAGCCGCGGGGACAGGGCAGGCGAGCAGTACTTC	CASSRGDRAGEQYF
once	.	TRBV19	TRBJ1-2	TGTGCCAGTAGTTCCCCGGGAAAGGACTATGGCTACACCTTC	CASSSPGKDYGYTF
.	.	TRBV7-3	TRBJ2-1	TGTGCCAGCAGCTTGACGGGAAGGGAGTGGCATGAGCAGTTCTTC	CASSLTGREWHEQFF
.	.	TRBV7-2	TRBJ2-7	TGTGCCAGCAGCCCATTAACAGTAAGCGAGCAGTACTTC	CASSPLTVSEQYF
.	TRBD1	TRBV7-9	TRBJ2-2	TGTGCCAGCAGCGTAACCGGGACAGGGGGCTTTGGGGAGCTGTTTTTT	CASSVTGTGGFGELFF
.	.	TRBV28	TRBJ2-7	TGTGCCAGCAGTTTATGGCAGGGGACGGACGAGCAGTACTTC	CASSLWQGTDEQYF